This T cell receptor beta chain originates from a study of cytomegalovirus exposure and HLA in healthy donors. Germline CDR1 is MNHNS and CDR2 is SASEGT. This CDR3 region has 13 residues. Trimming cost V 9 bases and J 4 bases, with 13 bases left between them. In the case of this clone: Its specificity is not known.

Study-wide points: There were approximately 150 TCR beta chains listed as cytomegalovirus-associated. The HLA-A and HLA-B alleles of most subjects were reportedly predicted accurately from TCR beta sequences.

PCR employed 60 Vbeta and 13 Jbeta primers. TCRdb's copy holds only in-frame clones and misses some; the assay was immunoSEQ multiplex PCR. The sample has about 180,000 clones; about 81% are singletons. This receptor was obtained from a man aged 35 to 55 in good health and CMV-seronegative. The chain couples TRBV6-1 to TRBJ1-3; no firm D call. Sequenced material: PBMCs. CDR3 residues: CASRVSAGNTIYF. The CDR3 DNA is TGTGCCAGTAGAGTCTCCGCCGGAAACACCATATATTTT.